This T cell receptor beta chain was sequenced during a study of blood T cell repertoires in COVID-19. Study-level information: In each case, the material was cDNA or gDNA derived from T cells, B-cell-depleted T cells, or PBMCs.

Using immunoSEQ multiplex PCR, the repertoire was profiled, and TCRdb retains in-frame clones only, with some absent. This table holds approximately 400,000 clones, around 88% found once. This clone was counted a few times. CDR1 and CDR2 from the germline V gene are MNHNS and SASEGT. CDR3 length: 14 amino acids. The germline V and J ends were trimmed by 2 bases and 9 bases, with 11 bases remaining between them. The chain has TRBV6-1 and TRBJ1-6, with D hard to call. The sequenced sample consisted of peripheral blood. The clonotype comes from a woman between 45 and 60 years old with COVID-19, enrolled during active disease. The CDR3 coding sequence is TGTGCCAGCAGTGAACGAGGAGGGAGTTCACCCCTCCACTTT. It specifies CASSERGGSSPLHF.